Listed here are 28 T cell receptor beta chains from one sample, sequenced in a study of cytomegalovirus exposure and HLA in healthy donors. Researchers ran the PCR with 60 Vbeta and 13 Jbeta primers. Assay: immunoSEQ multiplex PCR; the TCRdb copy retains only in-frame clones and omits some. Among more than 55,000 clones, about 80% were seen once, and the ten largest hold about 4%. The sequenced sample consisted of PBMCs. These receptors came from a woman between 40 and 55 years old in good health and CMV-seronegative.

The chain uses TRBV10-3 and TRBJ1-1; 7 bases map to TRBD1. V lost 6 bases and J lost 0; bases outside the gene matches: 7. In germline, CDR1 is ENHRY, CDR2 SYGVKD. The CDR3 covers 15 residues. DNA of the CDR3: TGTGCCATCAGGAAGGGACAGATAATGAACACTGAAGCTTTCTTT. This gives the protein CAIRKGQIMNTEAFF.

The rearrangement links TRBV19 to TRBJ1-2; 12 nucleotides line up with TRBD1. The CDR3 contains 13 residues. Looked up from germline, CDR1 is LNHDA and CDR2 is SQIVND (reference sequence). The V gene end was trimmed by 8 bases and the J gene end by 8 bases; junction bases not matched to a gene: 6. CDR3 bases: TGTGCCAGTTGGGACAGGGGGCTTGGGGGCTACACCTTC. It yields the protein CASWDRGLGGYTF.

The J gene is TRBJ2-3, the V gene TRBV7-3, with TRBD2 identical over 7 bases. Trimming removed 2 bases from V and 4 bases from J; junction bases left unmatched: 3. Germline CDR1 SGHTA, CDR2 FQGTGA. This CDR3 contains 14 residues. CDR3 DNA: TGTGCCAGCAGCTTAGCGGGAGTAGCAGATACGCAGTATTTT. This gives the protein CASSLAGVADTQYF.

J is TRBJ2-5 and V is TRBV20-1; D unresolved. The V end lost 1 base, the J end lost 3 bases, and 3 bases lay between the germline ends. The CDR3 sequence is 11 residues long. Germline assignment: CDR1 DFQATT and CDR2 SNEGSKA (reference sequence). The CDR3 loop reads CSARVKETQYF. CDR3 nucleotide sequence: TGCAGTGCTAGAGTTAAAGAGACCCAGTACTTC.

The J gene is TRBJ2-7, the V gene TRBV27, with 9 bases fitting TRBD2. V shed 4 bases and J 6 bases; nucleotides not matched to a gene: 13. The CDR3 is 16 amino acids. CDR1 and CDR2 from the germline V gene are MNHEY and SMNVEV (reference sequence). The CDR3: CASSSPRASGIVEQYF. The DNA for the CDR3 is TGTGCCAGCAGTTCTCCCAGGGCTAGCGGGATTGTCGAGCAGTACTTC.

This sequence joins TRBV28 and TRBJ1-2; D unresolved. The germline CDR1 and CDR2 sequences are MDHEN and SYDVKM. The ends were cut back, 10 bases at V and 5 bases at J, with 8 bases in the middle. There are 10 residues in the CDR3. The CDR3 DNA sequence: TGTGCCATCGGAGAGTATGGCTACACCTTC. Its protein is CAIGEYGYTF.

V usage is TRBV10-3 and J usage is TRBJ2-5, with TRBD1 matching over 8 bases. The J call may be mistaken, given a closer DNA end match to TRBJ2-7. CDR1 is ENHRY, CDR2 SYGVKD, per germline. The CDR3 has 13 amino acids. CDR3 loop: CAISGTGTYEQYF. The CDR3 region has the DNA TGTGCCATCAGTGGGACAGGGACCTACGAGCAGTACTTC.

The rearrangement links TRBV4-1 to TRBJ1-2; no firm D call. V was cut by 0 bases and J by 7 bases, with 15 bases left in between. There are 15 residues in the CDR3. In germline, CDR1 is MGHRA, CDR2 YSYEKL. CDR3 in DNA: TGCGCCAGCAGCCAAGACGTCCTCAGTCTCGTTGGCTACACCTTC. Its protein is CASSQDVLSLVGYTF.

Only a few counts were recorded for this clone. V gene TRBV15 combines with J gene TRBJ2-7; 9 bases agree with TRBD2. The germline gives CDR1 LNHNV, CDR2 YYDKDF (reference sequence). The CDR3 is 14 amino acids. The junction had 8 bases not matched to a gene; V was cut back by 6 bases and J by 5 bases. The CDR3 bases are TGTGCCACCAGGGGACTAGCTATCGCCGACGAGCAGTACTTC. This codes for CATRGLAIADEQYF.

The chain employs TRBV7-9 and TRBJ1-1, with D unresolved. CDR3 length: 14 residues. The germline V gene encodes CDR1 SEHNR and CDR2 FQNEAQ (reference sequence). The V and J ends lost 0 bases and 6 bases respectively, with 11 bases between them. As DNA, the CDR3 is TGTGCCAGCAGCTTAGCATCCGGGATCGCTGAAGCTTTCTTT. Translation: CASSLASGIAEAFF.

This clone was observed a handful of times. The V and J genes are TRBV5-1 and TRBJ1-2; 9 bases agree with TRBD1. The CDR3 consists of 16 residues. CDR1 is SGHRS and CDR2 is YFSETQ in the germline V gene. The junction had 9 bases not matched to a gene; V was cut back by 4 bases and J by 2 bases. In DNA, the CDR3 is TGCGCCAGCAGCGCCGGCCAGGACAGGGGAAACTATGGCTACACCTTC. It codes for CASSAGQDRGNYGYTF.

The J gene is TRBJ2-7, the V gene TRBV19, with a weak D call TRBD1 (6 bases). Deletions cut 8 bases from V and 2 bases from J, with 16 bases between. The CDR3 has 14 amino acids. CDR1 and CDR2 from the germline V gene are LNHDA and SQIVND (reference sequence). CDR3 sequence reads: CASAVLAGAYEQYF. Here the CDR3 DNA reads TGTGCCAGTGCAGTGTTGGCAGGGGCCTACGAGCAGTACTTC.

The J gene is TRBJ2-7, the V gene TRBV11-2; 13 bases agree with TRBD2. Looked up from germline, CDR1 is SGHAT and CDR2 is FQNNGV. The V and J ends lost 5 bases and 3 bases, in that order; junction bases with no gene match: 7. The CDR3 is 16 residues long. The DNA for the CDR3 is TGTGCCAGCAGCCTGGTGGGGACTAGCGGGAACTACGAGCAGTACTTC. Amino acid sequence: CASSLVGTSGNYEQYF.

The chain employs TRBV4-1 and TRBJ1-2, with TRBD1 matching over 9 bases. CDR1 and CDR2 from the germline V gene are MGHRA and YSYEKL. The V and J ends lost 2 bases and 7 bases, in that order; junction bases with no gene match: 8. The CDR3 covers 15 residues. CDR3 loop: CASSQTGQGTGGYTF. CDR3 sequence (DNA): TGCGCCAGCAGCCAAACCGGACAGGGGACAGGTGGCTACACCTTC.

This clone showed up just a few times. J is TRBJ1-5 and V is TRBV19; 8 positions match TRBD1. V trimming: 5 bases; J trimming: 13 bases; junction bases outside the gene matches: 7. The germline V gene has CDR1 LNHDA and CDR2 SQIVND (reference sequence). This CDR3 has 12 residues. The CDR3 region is CASSPRGQEQHF. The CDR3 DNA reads TGTGCCAGTAGTCCGCGGGGACAGGAACAGCATTTT. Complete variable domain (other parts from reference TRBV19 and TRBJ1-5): DGGITQSPKYLFRKEGQNVTLSCEQNLNHDAMYWYRQDPGQGLRLIYYSQIVNDFQKGDIAEGYSVSREKKESFPLTVTSAQKNPTAFYLCASSPRGQEQHFGDGTRLSIL.

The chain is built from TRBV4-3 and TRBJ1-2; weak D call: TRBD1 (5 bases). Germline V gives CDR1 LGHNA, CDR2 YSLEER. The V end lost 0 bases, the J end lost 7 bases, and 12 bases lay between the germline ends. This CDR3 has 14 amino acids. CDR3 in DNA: TGCGCCAGCAGCCAAGATCCGGGACTCTCTGGCTACACCTTC. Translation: CASSQDPGLSGYTF.

Here the CDR3 reads CASSIDSRGYTF. The CDR3 bases are TGCGCCAGCAGCATAGACAGTCGTGGCTACACCTTC. The chain carries TRBV5-1 and TRBJ1-2; D might be TRBD1 (5 bases). CDR1 and CDR2 (germline): SGHRS, YFSETQ. The ends were cut back, 4 bases at V and 7 bases at J, with 11 bases in the middle. The CDR3 runs 12 residues. Full variable domain (rest looked up from reference TRBV5-1 and TRBJ1-2): KAGVTQTPRYLIKTRGQQVTLSCSPISGHRSVSWYQQTPGQGLQFLFEYFSETQRNKGNFPGRFSGRQFSNSRSEMNVSTLELGDSALYLCASSIDSRGYTFGSGTRLTVV.

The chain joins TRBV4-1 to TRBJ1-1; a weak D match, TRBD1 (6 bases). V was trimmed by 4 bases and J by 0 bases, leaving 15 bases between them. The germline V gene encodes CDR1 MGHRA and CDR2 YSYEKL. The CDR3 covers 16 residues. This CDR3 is CASSPDPGQMNTEAFF. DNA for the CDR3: TGCGCCAGCAGCCCTGACCCGGGACAAATGAACACTGAAGCTTTCTTT.

CDR3 loop: CASSERLAGLTDTQYF. The CDR3 DNA reads TGTGCCAGCAGTGAAAGACTAGCGGGCCTCACAGATACGCAGTATTTT. The chain carries TRBV6-1 and TRBJ2-3; 10 nucleotides agree with TRBD2. V shed 2 bases, J shed 2 bases, and the junction held 4 bases outside the gene matches. Per germline, CDR1 MNHNS and CDR2 SASEGT. The CDR3 is 16 amino acids.

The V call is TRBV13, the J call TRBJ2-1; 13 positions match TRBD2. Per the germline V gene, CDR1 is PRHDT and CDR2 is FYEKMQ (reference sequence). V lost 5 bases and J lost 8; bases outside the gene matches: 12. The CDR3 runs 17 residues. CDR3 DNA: TGTGCCAGCAGCGTCAGGGGGGGGACTAGCGGGATCGATGAGCAGTTCTTC. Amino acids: CASSVRGGTSGIDEQFF.

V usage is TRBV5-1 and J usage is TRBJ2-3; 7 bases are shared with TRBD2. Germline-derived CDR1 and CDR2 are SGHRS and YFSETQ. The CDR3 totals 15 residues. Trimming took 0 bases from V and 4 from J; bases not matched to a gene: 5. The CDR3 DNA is TGCGCCAGCAGCTTGGGGGGAGGGCGCGCAGATACGCAGTATTTT. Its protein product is CASSLGGGRADTQYF.

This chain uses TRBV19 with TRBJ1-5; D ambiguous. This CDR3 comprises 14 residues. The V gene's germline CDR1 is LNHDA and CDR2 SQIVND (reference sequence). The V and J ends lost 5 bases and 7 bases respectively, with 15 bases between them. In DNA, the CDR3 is TGTGCCAGTAGTTGGCGGGGAGTTGAGCAGCCCCAGCATTTT. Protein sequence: CASSWRGVEQPQHF.

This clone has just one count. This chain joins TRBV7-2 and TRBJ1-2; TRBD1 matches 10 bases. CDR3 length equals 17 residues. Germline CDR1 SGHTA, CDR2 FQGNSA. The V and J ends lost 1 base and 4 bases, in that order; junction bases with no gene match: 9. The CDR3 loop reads CASSLGSGGQGIYGYTF. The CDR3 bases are TGTGCCAGCAGCTTAGGATCCGGGGGACAGGGGATCTATGGCTACACCTTC.

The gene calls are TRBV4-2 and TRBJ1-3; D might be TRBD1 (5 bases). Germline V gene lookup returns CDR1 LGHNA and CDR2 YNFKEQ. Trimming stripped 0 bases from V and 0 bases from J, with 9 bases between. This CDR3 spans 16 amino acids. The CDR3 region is CASSQDRGSSGNTIYF. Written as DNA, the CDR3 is TGTGCCAGCAGCCAAGATCGGGGGAGCTCTGGAAACACCATATATTTT.

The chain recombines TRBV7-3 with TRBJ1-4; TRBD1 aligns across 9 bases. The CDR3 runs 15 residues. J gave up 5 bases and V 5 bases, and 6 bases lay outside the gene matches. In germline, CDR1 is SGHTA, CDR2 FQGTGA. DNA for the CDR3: TGTGCCAGCAGCGCCCGACAGGGGGTCAATGAAAAACTGTTTTTT. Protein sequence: CASSARQGVNEKLFF.

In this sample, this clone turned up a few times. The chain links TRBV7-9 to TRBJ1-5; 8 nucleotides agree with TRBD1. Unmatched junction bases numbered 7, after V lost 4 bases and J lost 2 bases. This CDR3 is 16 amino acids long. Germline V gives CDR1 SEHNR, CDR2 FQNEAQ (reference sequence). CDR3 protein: CASSSPRGQGNQPQHF. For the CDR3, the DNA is TGTGCCAGCAGCTCTCCCAGGGGACAGGGCAATCAGCCCCAGCATTTT.

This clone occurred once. The CDR3 here is CASRGVEETQYF. DNA for the CDR3: TGTGCCAGCAGAGGGGTTGAGGAGACCCAGTACTTC. The V and J genes are TRBV2 and TRBJ2-5; possibly TRBD1 for D (5 bases). The germline gives CDR1 SNHLY, CDR2 FYNNEI. V was pared by 6 bases and J by 5 bases, with 10 bases between. The length of the CDR3 is 12 residues.

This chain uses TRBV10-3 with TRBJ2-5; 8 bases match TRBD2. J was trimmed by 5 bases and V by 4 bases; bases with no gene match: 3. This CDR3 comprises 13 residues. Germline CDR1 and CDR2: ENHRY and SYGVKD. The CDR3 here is CAISGGGRETQYF. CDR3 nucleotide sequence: TGTGCCATCAGTGGCGGGGGGAGGGAGACCCAGTACTTC.